Listed below are T cell receptor beta chains from one sample, sequenced in a study of CD8+ T cells in alopecia areata. Assay used: immunoSEQ multiplex PCR; TCRdb lists only in-frame clones, some missing. The data hold a few hundred thousand clones, with 35% to 45% observed a single time. This sample comprised CD4+ T cells sorted from blood, obtained between weeks 30 and 35, from a patient treated with tofacitinib. These receptors were obtained from a human donor with alopecia areata. The CDR3 runs from the conserved cysteine through the conserved F or W. The D gene is left open where the match is weak. Some rows mark clone size as missing; the rest say once, few, many or name a class of expanded clone.

CDR3 length	V gene	D gene	J gene	clone size	CDR3 protein	CDR3 DNA
15	TRBV19	.	TRBJ2-6	.	CASSSRRNHNNVLTF	TGTGCCAGTAGCAGCAGGCGTAACCACAACAACGTCCTGACTTTC
15	TRBV7-8	TRBD1	TRBJ1-6	.	CASSSGGTGNSPLHF	TGTGCCAGCAGCTCCGGAGGGACAGGGAACTCACCCCTCCACTTT
17	TRBV4-1	.	TRBJ2-3	few	CASSQASGRGRGDTQYF	TGCGCCAGCAGCCAAGCCTCCGGCAGGGGGAGGGGCGATACGCAGTATTTT
13	TRBV30	.	TRBJ1-5	.	CAWRKGGNQPQHF	TGTGCCTGGAGGAAGGGGGGAAATCAGCCCCAGCATTTT
15	TRBV2	.	TRBJ2-1	.	CASTNGGSSYNEQFF	TGTGCCAGCACTAACGGGGGTAGCTCCTACAATGAGCAGTTCTTC
12	TRBV29-1	.	TRBJ1-1	.	CSVGRMGTEAFF	TGCAGCGTTGGCAGGATGGGTACTGAAGCTTTCTTT
15	TRBV27	.	TRBJ1-5	few	CASAYRAILNQPQHF	TGTGCCAGCGCATACCGGGCCATACTCAATCAGCCCCAGCATTTT
15	TRBV13	.	TRBJ1-4	few	CASSGRSEVNEKLFF	TGTGCCAGCAGCGGACGCTCAGAAGTTAATGAAAAACTGTTTTTT
12	TRBV29-1	.	TRBJ1-1	few	CSVVVGNTEAFF	TGCAGCGTTGTTGTGGGGAACACTGAAGCTTTCTTT
16	TRBV4-1	TRBD1	TRBJ1-3	few	CASSQVGQGPGNTIYF	TGCGCCAGCAGCCAAGTCGGACAGGGTCCCGGGAACACCATATATTTT
11	TRBV2	.	TRBJ2-5	.	CASSRQETQYF	TGTGCCAGCTCTAGACAAGAGACCCAGTACTTC
13	TRBV27	.	TRBJ1-1	.	CASRKQVHTEAFF	TGTGCCAGCAGGAAACAGGTTCACACTGAAGCTTTCTTT
12	TRBV9	TRBD2	TRBJ2-7	few	CASSPRGGMQYF	TGTGCCAGCAGCCCCCGGGGGGGGATGCAGTACTTC
14	TRBV29-1	TRBD2	TRBJ2-5	.	CSVDLAGVGETQYF	TGCAGCGTTGACCTAGCGGGAGTTGGGGAGACCCAGTACTTC
18	TRBV7-2	TRBD2	TRBJ2-5	.	CASSHGVGLAGDGETQYF	TGTGCCAGCAGCCATGGGGTGGGGCTAGCGGGAGATGGGGAGACCCAGTACTTC
11	TRBV7-2	.	TRBJ2-7	few	CASSSAYEQYF	TGTGCCAGCAGCTCAGCCTACGAGCAGTACTTC
16	TRBV9	.	TRBJ2-3	.	CASSVGAAGSTDTQYF	TGTGCCAGCAGCGTAGGGGCGGCGGGAAGCACAGATACGCAGTATTTT
16	TRBV9	.	TRBJ2-3	.	CASSVAQGSRTDTQYF	TGTGCCAGCAGCGTAGCACAGGGAAGTAGGACAGATACGCAGTATTTT
14	TRBV6-6	.	TRBJ2-1	.	CASSYSRTSNEQFF	TGTGCCAGCAGTTACTCGCGGACGTCCAATGAGCAGTTCTTC
17	TRBV7-2	TRBD2	TRBJ2-2	.	CASSPLPSGFFTGELFF	TGTGCCAGCAGCCCCCTTCCTAGCGGTTTTTTCACCGGGGAGCTGTTTTTT
17	TRBV11-1	TRBD2	TRBJ2-3	.	CASSLAWRGDPTDTQYF	TGTGCCAGCAGCTTAGCATGGCGGGGGGACCCCACAGATACGCAGTATTTT
12	TRBV5-6	.	TRBJ1-5	.	CASSLPNQPQHF	TGTGCCAGCAGTTTGCCCAATCAGCCCCAGCATTTT
13	TRBV7-7	.	TRBJ1-1	many	CATSQVSTTEAFF	TGTGCTACTTCACAGGTGTCGACCACTGAAGCTTTCTTT
17	TRBV29-1	TRBD1	TRBJ2-1	.	CSVKPPGTGGGWGEQFF	TGCAGCGTGAAACCCCCGGGGACAGGGGGCGGTTGGGGAGAGCAGTTCTTC
17	TRBV18	TRBD1	TRBJ1-4	.	CASSPNLQQGSHEKLFF	TGTGCCAGCTCACCAAACTTACAACAGGGGTCACATGAAAAACTGTTTTTT
15	TRBV25-1	.	TRBJ1-2	.	CASSEYEGPNYGYTF	TGTGCCAGCAGTGAATATGAGGGCCCCAACTATGGCTACACCTTC
17	TRBV7-6	TRBD1	TRBJ1-3	few	CASSPHGSTGSTDTIYF	TGTGCCAGCAGCCCACACGGGTCGACAGGGAGTACAGACACCATATATTTT
16	TRBV11-2	.	TRBJ1-6	.	CASSLRKGGRDSPLHF	TGTGCCAGCAGCTTACGTAAGGGGGGACGGGATTCACCCCTCCACTTT
13	TRBV5-1	.	TRBJ1-1	few	CASGLQQNTEAFF	TGCGCCAGCGGATTACAGCAGAACACTGAAGCTTTCTTT
13	TRBV29-1	.	TRBJ2-3	.	CSVSGGSTDTQYF	TGCAGCGTTTCAGGGGGGAGCACAGATACGCAGTATTTT
13	TRBV2	TRBD1	TRBJ2-7	.	CASSETQGAPQYF	TGTGCCAGCAGTGAAACCCAGGGGGCGCCCCAGTACTTC
15	TRBV4-1	TRBD1	TRBJ1-2	.	CASSQVGQAYYGYTF	TGCGCCAGCAGCCAAGTAGGACAGGCCTACTATGGCTACACCTTC
14	TRBV6-1	TRBD1	TRBJ2-7	.	CASSAVTGVYEQYF	TGTGCCAGCAGTGCTGTGACAGGGGTCTACGAGCAGTACTTC
13	TRBV6-1	.	TRBJ2-2	few	CASSGGTTGELFF	TGTGCCAGCAGCGGCGGGACCACCGGGGAGCTGTTTTTT
15	TRBV6-6	TRBD1	TRBJ1-1	.	CASRPGRDSNTEAFF	TGTGCCAGCAGACCCGGTCGGGACAGCAACACTGAAGCTTTCTTT
14	TRBV6-5	TRBD1	TRBJ1-1	.	CASSFSGGKTEAFF	TGTGCCAGCAGTTTTTCAGGGGGTAAAACTGAAGCTTTCTTT
12	TRBV5-6	.	TRBJ2-3	.	CASSLEQGTQYF	TGTGCCAGCAGCTTGGAACAGGGTACGCAGTATTTT
16	TRBV6-1	.	TRBJ1-6	many	CASSEDMDSYNSPLHF	TGTGCCAGCAGTGAAGATATGGATAGCTATAATTCACCCCTCCACTTT
14	TRBV6-6	.	TRBJ2-2	.	CASSPGRSTGELFF	TGTGCCAGCAGCCCCGGCAGAAGCACCGGGGAGCTGTTTTTT
16	TRBV6-6	.	TRBJ1-1	.	CASSLDIRDSISEAFF	TGTGCCAGCAGTTTAGATATCCGGGACTCCATCTCTGAAGCTTTCTTT
16	TRBV7-9	TRBD1	TRBJ2-1	.	CASSLGTGTGRNEQFF	TGTGCCAGCAGCTTAGGGACCGGGACAGGGAGGAATGAGCAGTTCTTC
16	TRBV18	.	TRBJ2-1	few	CASSQSHRAAYNEQFF	TGTGCCAGCTCACAATCCCACAGGGCGGCCTACAATGAGCAGTTCTTC
15	TRBV6-1	.	TRBJ2-2	.	CASKMTPTNTGELFF	TGTGCCAGCAAGATGACCCCGACGAACACCGGGGAGCTGTTTTTT
17	TRBV5-1	TRBD2	TRBJ2-1	few	CASRRIPTSGSYNEQFF	TGCGCCAGCAGACGAATCCCGACTAGCGGCTCCTACAATGAGCAGTTCTTC
14	TRBV6-6	.	TRBJ1-5	.	CASSYSWSNQPQHF	TGTGCCAGCAGTTACTCGTGGAGCAATCAGCCCCAGCATTTT
13	TRBV29-1	TRBD1	TRBJ1-2	.	CSVRQGQGTGYTF	TGCAGCGTTAGACAAGGACAGGGGACGGGCTACACCTTC
15	TRBV15	.	TRBJ2-7	.	CATSRRRGSSYEQYF	TGTGCCACCAGCAGACGGCGGGGAAGCTCCTACGAGCAGTACTTC
13	TRBV25-1	.	TRBJ1-4	.	CASSEALGEKLFF	TGTGCCAGCAGTGAAGCACTGGGGGAAAAACTGTTTTTT